The 21 T cell receptor beta chains in this list originate from one sample, sequenced in a study of CD8 T cells in Susac syndrome. An amount of RNA that ranged from roughly 0.5 to 1 ug was reverse transcribed with random hexamers. TCRdb processed the immunoSEQ multiplex PCR reads anew with MiXCR; each CDR3 protein has one entry. The sample lists roughly 110,000 distinct CDR3 sequences, around 90% occurring once. Sample: CD8+ T cells from PBMCs. All receptors derive from a human donor in good health.

V gene TRBV6-6 combines with J gene TRBJ1-2; D is undetermined. This CDR3 spans 12 amino acids. The V and J ends lost 7 bases and 6 bases respectively, with 12 bases between them. Germline V gene sequence: CDR1 MNHNY, CDR2 SVGAGI (reference sequence). The CDR3 sequence is CASNGRVDGYTF. As DNA, the CDR3 is TGTGCCAGCAACGGAAGGGTGGATGGCTACACCTTC.

The chain carries TRBV3-1 and TRBJ1-1; 8 nucleotides line up with TRBD1. Germline V gene lookup returns CDR1 LGHDT and CDR2 YNNKEL (reference sequence). This CDR3 comprises 15 residues. Trimming removed 6 bases from V and 1 base from J; junction bases left unmatched: 7. CDR3 nucleotides: TGTGCCAGCAGTTCTAAGACAGGGGCGAACACTGAAGCTTTCTTT. This encodes CASSSKTGANTEAFF. Complete variable domain (other parts from reference TRBV3-1 and TRBJ1-1): DTAVSQTPKYLVTQMGNDKSIKCEQNLGHDTMYWYKQDSKKFLKIMFSYNNKELIINETVPNRFSPKSPDKAHLNLHINSLELGDSAVYFCASSSKTGANTEAFFGQGTRLTVV.

CDR3 sequence (DNA): TGTGCCAGCAGTCCCCCTGCGGCGGGTCGGTACGAGCAGTACTTC. It specifies CASSPPAAGRYEQYF. The chain has TRBV12-3 or TRBV12-4 and TRBJ2-7; D might be TRBD2 (5 bases). This CDR3 spans 15 amino acids. Between the trimmed V and J ends, which lost 5 bases and 4 bases, there was a span of 18 bases.

The rearrangement joins TRBV4-2 to TRBJ2-7; D is unresolved. The CDR3 has 15 residues. Looked up from germline, CDR1 is LGHNA and CDR2 is YNFKEQ. V was shortened by 0 bases and J by 6 bases, with 15 bases between the two germline ends. In DNA form, the CDR3 reads TGTGCCAGCAGCCAAGATGGGCAGACCAACTTCGAGCAGTACTTC. This sequence encodes CASSQDGQTNFEQYF.

This chain connects TRBV11-1 to TRBJ1-1; possible D gene TRBD1, 6 bases. This CDR3 comprises 13 residues. Germline CDR1 reads SGHAT; CDR2 reads FQDESV (reference sequence). With 5 bases removed from V and 1 base from J, the gap between germline ends came to 8 bases. The CDR3 DNA reads TGTGCCAGCAGCCGGACAGAGAACACTGAAGCTTTCTTT. Protein: CASSRTENTEAFF.

V is TRBV5-1 and J is TRBJ2-7, with D possibly matching TRBD2 (6 bases). Trimming shortened V by 4 bases and J by 4 bases, and 12 bases separated the two germline ends. The CDR3 contains 13 residues. In germline, CDR1 is SGHRS, CDR2 YFSETQ. In nucleotides, the CDR3 is TGCGCCAGCAGCCGGGTACGGGGGTACGAGCAGTACTTC. Encoded protein: CASSRVRGYEQYF. The whole variable domain, filled in from reference TRBV5-1 and TRBJ2-7, reads KAGVTQTPRYLIKTRGQQVTLSCSPISGHRSVSWYQQTPGQGLQFLFEYFSETQRNKGNFPGRFSGRQFSNSRSEMNVSTLELGDSALYLCASSRVRGYEQYFGPGTRLTVT.

The genes are TRBV20-1 and TRBJ2-1; 12 nucleotides align to TRBD2. Trimming cost V 3 bases and J 6 bases; bases outside gene matches: 9. Germline V gene sequence: CDR1 DFQATT, CDR2 SNEGSKA (reference sequence). This CDR3 comprises 16 residues. CDR3 sequence (DNA): TGCAGTGCTAGGGGAACGACTAGCGGGAGCCCCAATGAGCAGTTCTTC. This sequence encodes CSARGTTSGSPNEQFF.

The chain employs TRBV7-9 and TRBJ2-7; D remains ambiguous. V was clipped by 5 bases and J by 4 bases, with 9 bases between them. This CDR3 has 12 residues. Germline CDR1 and CDR2: SEHNR and FQNEAQ (reference sequence). The CDR3 loop is CASSAPDYEQYF. In nucleotides, the CDR3 is TGTGCCAGCAGCGCTCCCGATTACGAGCAGTACTTC.

The rearrangement uses TRBV7-9 and TRBJ2-1, with 8 positions matching TRBD2. The CDR3 extends over 14 amino acids. Germline V gene lookup returns CDR1 SEHNR and CDR2 FQNEAQ (reference sequence). V shed 5 bases and J 9 bases; nucleotides not matched to a gene: 9. The CDR3 reads CASSDVRGGREQFF. CDR3 bases: TGTGCCAGCAGCGACGTTCGGGGGGGGCGTGAGCAGTTCTTC.

This clonotype was recorded once. CDR3: CASSRLVSDSYNEQFF. In DNA, the CDR3 is TGTGCCAGCTCACGCCTGGTGTCGGACTCCTACAATGAGCAGTTCTTC. The rearrangement uses TRBV18 and TRBJ2-1; D is ambiguous. The germline V gene encodes CDR1 KGHSH and CDR2 LQKENI. The CDR3 contains 16 residues. V lost 4 bases, J lost 0 bases, and 13 bases lay in between.

This clonotype was counted once. V gene TRBV12-3 or TRBV12-4 combines with J gene TRBJ1-2; D perhaps matches TRBD1 (6 bases). The CDR3 totals 13 residues. The V and J ends lost 7 bases and 7 bases respectively, with 16 bases between them. The CDR3 loop reads CASNENRAAGYTF. The CDR3 DNA is TGTGCCAGCAACGAAAACAGGGCCGCTGGCTACACCTTC.

The chain combines TRBV7-3 with TRBJ2-1; 8 bases are shared with TRBD2. The trim removed 5 bases at V and 6 bases at J, leaving 3 bases unmatched. The CDR3 runs 13 residues. From germline, CDR1 is SGHTA and CDR2 FQGTGA. In nucleotides, the CDR3 is TGTGCCAGCAGCCGACGGGGGGGCAATGAGCAGTTCTTC. Amino acid sequence: CASSRRGGNEQFF.

The gene calls are TRBV2 and TRBJ2-7; either TRBD1 or TRBD2 may fit D (5 bases each). The CDR3 consists of 12 residues. The ends were cut back, 8 bases at V and 3 bases at J, with 11 bases in the middle. Germline V lookup: CDR1 SNHLY, CDR2 FYNNEI. For the CDR3, the DNA is TGTGCCAGCGGGACGGCGGACTACGAGCAGTACTTC. It translates to CASGTADYEQYF.

This clonotype showed up just once. This chain links TRBV29-1 with TRBJ2-1; D possibly corresponds to TRBD1 (5 bases). Germline lookup yields CDR1 SQVTM and CDR2 ANQGSEA. V lost 6 bases to trimming and J lost 7 bases, with 13 bases between them. This CDR3 has 12 amino acids. The CDR3 nucleotides read TGCAGCGTCCGCATAGGGGCGAATGAGCAGTTCTTC. Its protein product is CSVRIGANEQFF.

This clonotype was seen just once. V is TRBV5-5 and J is TRBJ1-5, with D perhaps TRBD1 (6 bases). Germline V gene sequence: CDR1 SGHKS, CDR2 YYEKEE (reference sequence). The V gene lost 7 bases and the J gene lost 1 base, with 21 bases spanning the gap. CDR3 length: 17 residues. The CDR3 region has the DNA TGTGCCAGCTCGGCAGGGGAAGGCTCCTGGAGCAATCAGCCCCAGCATTTT. Encoded protein: CASSAGEGSWSNQPQHF.

The chain carries TRBV29-1 and TRBJ2-7, with D possibly TRBD1 on 6 matching bases. Trimming removed 0 bases from V and 1 base from J, with 13 bases in between. Germline V gene lookup returns CDR1 SQVTM and CDR2 ANQGSEA. CDR3 length: 15 amino acids. CDR3 sequence reads: CSVEDPSGQSYEQYF. The CDR3 nucleotides are TGCAGCGTTGAAGATCCTTCAGGACAGTCCTACGAGCAGTACTTC.

The chain is built from TRBV7-2 and TRBJ1-1; possibly TRBD1 for D (5 bases). Germline CDR1 SGHTA, CDR2 FQGNSA. V dropped 1 base and J dropped 1 base, with 10 bases sitting between them. The CDR3 runs to 15 residues. The CDR3 DNA sequence: TGTGCCAGCAGCTTAGGTATTGGACAGAACACTGAAGCTTTCTTT. It yields the protein CASSLGIGQNTEAFF. Based on the CDR3 plus reference TRBV7-2 and TRBJ1-1, the full variable domain is GAGVSQSPSNKVTEKGKDVELRCDPISGHTALYWYRQSLGQGLEFLIYFQGNSAPDKSGLPSDRFSAERTGGSVSTLTIQRTQQEDSAVYLCASSLGIGQNTEAFFGQGTRLTVV.

This chain joins TRBV27 and TRBJ2-5; D gene uncertain. CDR3 length: 13 residues. Germline lookup yields CDR1 MNHEY and CDR2 SMNVEV (reference sequence). V lost 4 bases and J lost 4, with 10 bases in between. The chain's CDR3 is CASSSRRTETQYF. CDR3 DNA sequence: TGTGCCAGCAGTTCACGCAGAACAGAGACCCAGTACTTC.

The rearrangement joins TRBV2 to TRBJ2-3; D is possibly TRBD2 (5 bases). Per the germline V gene, CDR1 is SNHLY and CDR2 is FYNNEI. The V and J ends lost 1 base and 2 bases respectively, with 7 bases between them. The CDR3 consists of 14 residues. The CDR3 here is CASSEGTPTDTQYF. CDR3 in DNA: TGTGCCAGCAGTGAAGGGACTCCCACAGATACGCAGTATTTT.

The chain links TRBV14 to TRBJ1-1, with TRBD1 matching over 10 bases. Germline CDR1 and CDR2: SGHDN and FVKESK. With 4 bases clipped from V and 5 bases from J, the junction kept 7 bases outside the gene matches. The CDR3 has 15 residues. CDR3 coding DNA: TGTGCCAGCAGCCTAAGACAGGGGGCGAGGACTGAAGCTTTCTTT. Translating gives CASSLRQGARTEAFF.

A remark on this clonotype: Sequence at one end of the junction differs from germline and may be a read error. This chain uses TRBV12-3 or TRBV12-4 with TRBJ1-5; D not certain. This CDR3 spans 13 amino acids. CDR3 DNA sequence: TGTGCCAGCAGCTTAGGTAGCAATCAGCCCCAGCATTTT. Its translation is CASSLGSNQPQHF.